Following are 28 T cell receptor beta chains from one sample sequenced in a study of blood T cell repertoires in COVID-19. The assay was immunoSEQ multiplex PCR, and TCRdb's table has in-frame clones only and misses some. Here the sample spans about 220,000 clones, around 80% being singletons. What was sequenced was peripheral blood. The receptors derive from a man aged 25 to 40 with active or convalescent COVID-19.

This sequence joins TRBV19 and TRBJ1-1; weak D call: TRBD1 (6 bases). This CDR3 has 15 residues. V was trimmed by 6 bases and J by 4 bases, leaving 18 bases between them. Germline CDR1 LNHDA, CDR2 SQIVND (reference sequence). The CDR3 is CASRRVGTGSTEAFF. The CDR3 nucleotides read TGTGCCAGTAGACGAGTAGGAACAGGGAGCACTGAAGCTTTCTTT.

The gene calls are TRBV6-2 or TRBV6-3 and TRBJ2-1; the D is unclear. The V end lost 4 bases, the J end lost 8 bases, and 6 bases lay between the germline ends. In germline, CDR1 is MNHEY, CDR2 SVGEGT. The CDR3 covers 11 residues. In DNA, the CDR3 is TGTGCCAGCAGTTCATACTATGAGCAGTTCTTC. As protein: CASSSYYEQFF.

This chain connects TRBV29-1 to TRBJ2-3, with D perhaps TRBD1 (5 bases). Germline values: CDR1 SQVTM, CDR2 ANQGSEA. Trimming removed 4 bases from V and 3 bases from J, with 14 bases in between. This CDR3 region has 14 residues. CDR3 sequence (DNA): TGCAGCGTTGTGCAGGGTACGAGAACAGATACGCAGTATTTT. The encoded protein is CSVVQGTRTDTQYF.

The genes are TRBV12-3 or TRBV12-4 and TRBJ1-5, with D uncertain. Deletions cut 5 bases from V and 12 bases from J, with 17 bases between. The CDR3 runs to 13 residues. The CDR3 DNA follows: TGTGCCAGCAGTCCTAGCGCTGTGGTTGTCCAGCATTTT. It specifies CASSPSAVVVQHF.

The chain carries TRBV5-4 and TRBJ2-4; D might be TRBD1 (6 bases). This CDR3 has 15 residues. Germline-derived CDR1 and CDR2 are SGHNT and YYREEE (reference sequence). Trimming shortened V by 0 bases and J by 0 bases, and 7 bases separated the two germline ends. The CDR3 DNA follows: TGTGCCAGCAGCTTGGCAGGGGTAGCCAAAAACATTCAGTACTTC. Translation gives CASSLAGVAKNIQYF.

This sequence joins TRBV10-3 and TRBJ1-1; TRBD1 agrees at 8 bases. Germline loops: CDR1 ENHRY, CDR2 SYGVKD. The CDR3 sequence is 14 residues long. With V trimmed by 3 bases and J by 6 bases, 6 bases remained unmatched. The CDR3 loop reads CAISEGQGKPEAFF. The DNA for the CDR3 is TGTGCCATCAGTGAAGGACAGGGTAAACCTGAAGCTTTCTTT.

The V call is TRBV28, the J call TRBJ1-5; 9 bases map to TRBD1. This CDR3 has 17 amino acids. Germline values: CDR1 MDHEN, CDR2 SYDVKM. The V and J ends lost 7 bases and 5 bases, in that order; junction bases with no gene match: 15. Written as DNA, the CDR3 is TGTGCCAGCACCTACCGGGACAGGGCGACCGGGGATCAGCCCCAGCATTTT. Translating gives CASTYRDRATGDQPQHF.

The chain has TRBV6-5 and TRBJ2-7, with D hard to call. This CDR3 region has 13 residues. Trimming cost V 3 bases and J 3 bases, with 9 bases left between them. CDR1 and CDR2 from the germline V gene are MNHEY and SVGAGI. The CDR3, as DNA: TGTGCCAGCAGTTATGGGCACCTCTACGAGCAGTACTTC. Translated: CASSYGHLYEQYF.

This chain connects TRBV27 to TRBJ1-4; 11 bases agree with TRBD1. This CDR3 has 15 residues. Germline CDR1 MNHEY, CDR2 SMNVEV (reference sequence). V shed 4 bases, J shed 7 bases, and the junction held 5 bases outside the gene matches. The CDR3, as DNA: TGTGCCAGCAGTTCTGGGACAGGGGGTGTTGAAAAACTGTTTTTT. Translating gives CASSSGTGGVEKLFF.

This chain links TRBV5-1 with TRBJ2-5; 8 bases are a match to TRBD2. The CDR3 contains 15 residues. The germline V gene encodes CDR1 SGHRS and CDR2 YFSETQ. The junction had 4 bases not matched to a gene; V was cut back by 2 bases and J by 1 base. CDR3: CASSFGRGAQETQYF. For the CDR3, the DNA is TGCGCCAGCAGCTTCGGGCGGGGGGCCCAAGAGACCCAGTACTTC.

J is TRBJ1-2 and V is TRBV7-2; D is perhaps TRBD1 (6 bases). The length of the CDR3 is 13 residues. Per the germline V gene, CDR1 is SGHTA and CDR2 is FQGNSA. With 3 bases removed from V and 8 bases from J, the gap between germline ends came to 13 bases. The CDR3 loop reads CASSFNRDLGYTF. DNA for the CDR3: TGTGCCAGCAGCTTCAACAGGGATTTGGGCTACACCTTC.

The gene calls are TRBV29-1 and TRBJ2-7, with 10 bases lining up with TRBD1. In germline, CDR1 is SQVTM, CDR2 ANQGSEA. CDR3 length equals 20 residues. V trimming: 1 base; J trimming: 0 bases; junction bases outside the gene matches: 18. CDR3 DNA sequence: TGCAGCGTTGAAGGTCCGGCTGGGACAGGGGTTTTTTCGGGCTCCTACGAGCAGTACTTC. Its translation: CSVEGPAGTGVFSGSYEQYF.

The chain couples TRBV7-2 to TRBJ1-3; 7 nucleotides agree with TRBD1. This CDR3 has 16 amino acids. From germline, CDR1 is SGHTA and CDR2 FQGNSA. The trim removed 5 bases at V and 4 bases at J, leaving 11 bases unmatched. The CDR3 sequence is CASSLNPTGNGNTIYF. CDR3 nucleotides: TGTGCCAGCAGCCTTAACCCGACAGGGAACGGAAACACCATATATTTT.

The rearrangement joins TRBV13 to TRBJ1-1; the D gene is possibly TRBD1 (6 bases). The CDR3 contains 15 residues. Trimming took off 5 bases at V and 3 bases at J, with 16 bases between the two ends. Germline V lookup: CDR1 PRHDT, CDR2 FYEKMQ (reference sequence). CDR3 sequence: CASSPEGGQDTEAFF. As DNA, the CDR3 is TGTGCCAGCAGCCCCGAGGGGGGGCAGGACACTGAAGCTTTCTTT. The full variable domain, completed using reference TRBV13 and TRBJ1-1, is AAGVIQSPRHLIKEKRETATLKCYPIPRHDTVYWYQQGPGQDPQFLISFYEKMQSDKGSIPDRFSAQQFSDYHSELNMSSLELGDSALYFCASSPEGGQDTEAFFGQGTRLTVV.

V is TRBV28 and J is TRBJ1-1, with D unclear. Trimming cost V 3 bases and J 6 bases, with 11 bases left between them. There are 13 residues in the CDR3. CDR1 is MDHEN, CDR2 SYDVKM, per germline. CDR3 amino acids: CASSFLAPPEAFF. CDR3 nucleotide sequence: TGTGCCAGCAGTTTTTTGGCTCCCCCTGAAGCTTTCTTT.

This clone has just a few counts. CDR3 sequence (DNA): TGTGCCAGCAGCTTGGGGAGGAGCGGGGTGGGAGAGACCCAGTACTTC. Translation gives CASSLGRSGVGETQYF. The gene calls are TRBV5-4 and TRBJ2-5; 7 positions agree with TRBD2. Germline lookup yields CDR1 SGHNT and CDR2 YYREEE (reference sequence). The CDR3 totals 16 residues. J was trimmed by 4 bases and V by 0 bases; bases with no gene match: 9.

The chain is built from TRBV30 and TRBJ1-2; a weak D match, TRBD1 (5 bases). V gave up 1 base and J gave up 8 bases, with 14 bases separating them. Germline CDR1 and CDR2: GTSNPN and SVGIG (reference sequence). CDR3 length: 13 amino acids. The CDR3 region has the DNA TGTGCCTGGAGTGGGGGCGGTCCTCGGGGCTACACCTTC. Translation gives CAWSGGGPRGYTF. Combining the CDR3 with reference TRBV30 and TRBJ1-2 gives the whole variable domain SQTIHQWPATLVQPVGSPLSLECTVEGTSNPNLYWYRQAAGRGLQLLFYSVGIGQISSEVPQNLSASRPQDRQFILSSKKLLLSDSGFYLCAWSGGGPRGYTFGSGTRLTVV.

CDR3 DNA sequence: TGTGCCAGCAGATCAACAGACTACAATGAGCAGTTCTTC. This codes for CASRSTDYNEQFF. The chain combines TRBV6-5 with TRBJ2-1; D is uncertain. CDR1 and CDR2 (germline): MNHEY, SVGAGI. Trimming pared 6 bases from V and 3 bases from J, leaving 9 bases between. The CDR3 is 13 amino acids.

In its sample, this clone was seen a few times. Written as DNA, the CDR3 is TGTGCCAGTAGTATACCCCCTAGGCAGGGTGGGTATGGCTACACCTTC. It encodes CASSIPPRQGGYGYTF. This chain connects TRBV19 to TRBJ1-2, with TRBD1 as a possible D gene (5 bases). The ends were cut back, 2 bases at V and 5 bases at J, with 18 bases in the middle. Per the germline V gene, CDR1 is LNHDA and CDR2 is SQIVND (reference sequence). This CDR3 has 16 amino acids.

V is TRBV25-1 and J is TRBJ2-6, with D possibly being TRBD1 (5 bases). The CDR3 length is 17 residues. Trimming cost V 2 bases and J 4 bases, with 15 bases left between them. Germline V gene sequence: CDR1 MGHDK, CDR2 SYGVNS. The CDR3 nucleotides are TGTGCCAGCAGTGAACACAGGACGGCGCAGGGGGCCAACGTCCTGACTTTC. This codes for CASSEHRTAQGANVLTF.

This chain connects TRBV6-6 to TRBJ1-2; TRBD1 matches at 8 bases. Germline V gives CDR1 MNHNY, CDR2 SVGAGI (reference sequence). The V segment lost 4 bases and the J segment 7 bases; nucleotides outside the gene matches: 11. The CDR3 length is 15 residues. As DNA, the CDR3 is TGTGCCAGCAGTTCCCGGACAGGGTTATTCTCTGGCTACACCTTC. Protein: CASSSRTGLFSGYTF.

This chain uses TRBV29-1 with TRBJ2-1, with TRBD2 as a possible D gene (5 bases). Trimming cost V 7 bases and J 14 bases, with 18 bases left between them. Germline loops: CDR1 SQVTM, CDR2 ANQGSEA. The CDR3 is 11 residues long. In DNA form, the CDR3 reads TGCAGCGCCATCATTGGCCGGGGTGAGTTCTTC. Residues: CSAIIGRGEFF.

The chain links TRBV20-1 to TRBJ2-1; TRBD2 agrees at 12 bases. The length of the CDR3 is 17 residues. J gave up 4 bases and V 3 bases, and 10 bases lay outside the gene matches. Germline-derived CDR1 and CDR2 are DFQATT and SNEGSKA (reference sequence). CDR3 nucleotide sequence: TGCAGTGCTAGTAGGCTAGCGGGGGGGGTTCGGTACAATGAGCAGTTCTTC. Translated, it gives CSASRLAGGVRYNEQFF.

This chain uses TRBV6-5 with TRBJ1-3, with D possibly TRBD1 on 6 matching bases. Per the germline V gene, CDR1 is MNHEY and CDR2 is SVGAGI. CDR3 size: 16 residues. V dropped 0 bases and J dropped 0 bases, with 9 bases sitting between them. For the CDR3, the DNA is TGTGCCAGCAGTTACTCTGGGGGCTACTCTGGAAACACCATATATTTT. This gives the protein CASSYSGGYSGNTIYF.

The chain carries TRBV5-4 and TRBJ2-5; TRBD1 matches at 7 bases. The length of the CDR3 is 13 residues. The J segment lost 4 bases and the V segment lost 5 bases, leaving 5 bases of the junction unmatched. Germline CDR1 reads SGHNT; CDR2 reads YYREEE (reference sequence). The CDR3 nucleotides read TGTGCCAGCAGTGGGGACAGACGAGAGACCCAGTACTTC. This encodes CASSGDRRETQYF.

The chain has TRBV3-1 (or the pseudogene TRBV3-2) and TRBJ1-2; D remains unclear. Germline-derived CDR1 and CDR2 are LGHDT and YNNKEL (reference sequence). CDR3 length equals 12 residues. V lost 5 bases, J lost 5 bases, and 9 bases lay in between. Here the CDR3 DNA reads TGTGCCAGCAGCTTCCCCCCTTATGGCTACACCTTC. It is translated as CASSFPPYGYTF.

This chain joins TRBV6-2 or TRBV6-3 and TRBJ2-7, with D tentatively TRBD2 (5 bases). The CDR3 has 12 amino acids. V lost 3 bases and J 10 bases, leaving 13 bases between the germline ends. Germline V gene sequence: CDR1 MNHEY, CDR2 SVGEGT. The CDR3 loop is CASSYTGSAQYF. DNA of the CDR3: TGTGCCAGCAGTTATACGGGGTCTGCACAGTACTTC.

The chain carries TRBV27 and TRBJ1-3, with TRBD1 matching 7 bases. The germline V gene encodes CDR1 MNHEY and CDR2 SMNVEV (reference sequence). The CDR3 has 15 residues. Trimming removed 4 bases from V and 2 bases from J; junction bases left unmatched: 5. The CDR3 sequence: CASSSTGPTGNTIYF. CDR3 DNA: TGTGCCAGCAGTTCGACAGGGCCAACTGGAAACACCATATATTTT.